Included here is one T cell receptor (beta chain) sequence, with context. The sample comes from a study of blood T cell repertoires in COVID-19. Study overall: Acute and convalescent COVID-19 samples came from the United States, Italy and Spain. PBMCs, B-cell-depleted T cells, or T cells were the source of the cDNA or gDNA that made up the material.

J lost 11 bases, V lost 5 bases, and 3 bases had no gene match. CDR1 is SGHAT and CDR2 is FQNNGV in the germline V gene. The CDR3 length is 12 residues. As handled by the study authors: Cell counts per sample came from amplifying reference gene primers. The repertoire was sequenced with immunoSEQ multiplex PCR; TCRdb's copy has only in-frame clones and lacks some. V and J calls plus clone size are reproduced from that table; the DNA served to infer D and trimming. The table records 75,000 or so clones, 82% of them present only once. This clonotype was sampled from a man aged 60-69 years with acute or convalescent COVID-19. The V gene is TRBV11-2, the J gene TRBJ1-6; 7 bases line up with TRBD1. The specimen was peripheral blood. Written as DNA, the CDR3 is TGTGCCAGCAGCCCTGGGACAGCACCCCTCCACTTT. This encodes CASSPGTAPLHF. The full variable domain, rest sourced from reference TRBV11-2 and TRBJ1-6, is EAGVAQSPRYKIIEKRQSVAFWCNPISGHATLYWYQQILGQGPKLLIQFQNNGVVDDSQLPKDRFSAERLKGVDSTLKIQPAKLEDSAVYLCASSPGTAPLHFGNGTRLTVT.